These 18 T cell receptor beta chains originate from one sample sequenced in a study of low-dose radiotherapy and immunotherapy resistance in tumors. Regarding time point: before trial treatment. Alpha- and beta-chain coverage of first-strand cDNA came from TRAV- and TRBV-specific primers. The PCR that amplified TCRs ran for around 20 cycles, relying on a constant-region primer and a V-primer adapter. MiXCR was run by TCRdb on the reads, yielding one entry per CDR3 protein. The sample holds tens of thousands of distinct CDR3 sequences, 30% to 35% seen once. This specimen was PBMCs, taken before treatment. These receptor sequences come from a male donor with gallbladder cancer.

This clonotype was picked up many times. The gene calls are TRBV3-1 and TRBJ2-5; D not certain. CDR3 size: 13 residues. Germline assignment: CDR1 LGHDT and CDR2 YNNKEL (reference sequence). Trimming removed 3 bases at V and 5 bases at J, with 10 bases between. The CDR3 sequence is CASSQGPQETQYF. CDR3 DNA: TGTGCCAGCAGCCAGGGCCCCCAGGAGACCCAGTACTTC.

This rearrangement joins TRBV7-9 to TRBJ2-5, with a weak D call TRBD2 (7 bases). The tail of the sequence fits TRBJ2-7 better, so the J call may be wrong. This CDR3 contains 16 residues. Germline V CDR1 and CDR2: SEHNR, FQNEAQ (reference sequence). CDR3 loop: CASSPQTGGPTYEQYF. In DNA form, the CDR3 reads TGTGCCAGCAGCCCCCAAACCGGGGGGCCGACCTACGAGCAGTACTTC.

This clonotype has a count of ten or more. The chain links TRBV28 to TRBJ2-2; tentatively, D is TRBD1 or TRBD2 (5 bases each). Per germline, CDR1 MDHEN and CDR2 SYDVKM. Between the trimmed V and J ends, which lost 7 bases and 1 base, there was a span of 13 bases. The CDR3 is 15 residues long. CDR3 DNA: TGTGCCAGCAAGTTTCGAGGGGTGAACACCGGGGAGCTGTTTTTT. Translated, it gives CASKFRGVNTGELFF.

This clonotype was observed many times. The J gene is TRBJ1-1, the V gene TRBV2; D uncertain. The germline V gene encodes CDR1 SNHLY and CDR2 FYNNEI. The V and J ends lost 3 bases and 3 bases respectively, with 5 bases between them. The CDR3 runs to 12 residues. The CDR3 bases are TGTGCCAGCAGTGATACGGACACTGAAGCTTTCTTT. Its protein is CASSDTDTEAFF.

The chain employs TRBV5-8 and TRBJ2-1; D is unclear. The CDR3 totals 13 residues. The ends were cut back, 5 bases at V and 5 bases at J, with 11 bases in the middle. Germline CDR1 reads SGHTS; CDR2 reads YDEGEE. The CDR3 loop is CASRERMDNEQFF. CDR3 in DNA: TGTGCCAGCAGGGAAAGGATGGACAATGAGCAGTTCTTC.

The rearrangement links TRBV4-1 to TRBJ2-1, with D tentatively TRBD2 (5 bases). Germline V gene sequence: CDR1 MGHRA, CDR2 YSYEKL. V lost 3 bases to trimming and J lost 6 bases, with 18 bases between them. CDR3 length equals 16 residues. CDR3 in amino acids: CASSHDGLRMGNEQFF. CDR3 bases: TGCGCCAGCAGCCATGATGGACTTAGAATGGGCAATGAGCAGTTCTTC.

This rearrangement joins TRBV5-1 to TRBJ2-3; 14 nucleotides agree with TRBD2. Per germline, CDR1 SGHRS and CDR2 YFSETQ. The J segment lost 3 bases and the V segment lost 4 bases, leaving 7 bases of the junction unmatched. CDR3 length: 17 amino acids. CDR3 amino acids: CASSRGTSGGPTDTQYF. The CDR3 DNA sequence: TGCGCCAGCAGCCGAGGGACTAGCGGGGGCCCGACAGATACGCAGTATTTT. Full variable domain (outside the CDR3, taken from reference TRBV5-1 and TRBJ2-3): KAGVTQTPRYLIKTRGQQVTLSCSPISGHRSVSWYQQTPGQGLQFLFEYFSETQRNKGNFPGRFSGRQFSNSRSEMNVSTLELGDSALYLCASSRGTSGGPTDTQYFGPGTRLTVL.

In DNA, the CDR3 is TGTGCCAGCACCACCGGGACAGACTCCTACAATGAGCAGTTCTTC. Protein sequence: CASTTGTDSYNEQFF. V usage is TRBV6-2 or TRBV6-3 and J usage is TRBJ2-1; 7 nucleotides agree with TRBD1. V trimming: 7 bases; J trimming: 0 bases; junction bases outside the gene matches: 6. The CDR3 extends over 15 amino acids. Germline lookup yields CDR1 MNHEY and CDR2 SVGEGT.

This clonotype appeared many times. The genes are TRBV5-1 and TRBJ2-7, with a tentative D call TRBD2 (6 bases). The CDR3 runs 14 residues. Deletions cut 3 bases from V and 3 bases from J, with 13 bases between. Germline lookup yields CDR1 SGHRS and CDR2 YFSETQ. CDR3 loop: CASSSGGLNYEQYF. CDR3 coding DNA: TGCGCCAGCAGCTCCGGAGGGTTGAACTACGAGCAGTACTTC.

This sequence joins TRBV7-6 and TRBJ2-1; 8 bases are a match to TRBD1. V dropped 5 bases and J dropped 4; count of bases not matched to a gene: 7. From germline, CDR1 is SGHVS and CDR2 FNYEAQ. The CDR3 totals 15 residues. CDR3 sequence: CASSPRDRIYNEQFF. CDR3 nucleotides: TGTGCCAGCAGCCCCCGGGACAGGATATACAATGAGCAGTTCTTC.

As DNA, the CDR3 is TGTGCCACCAGCTCCGGGACAGAATACGAGCAGTACTTC. Protein sequence: CATSSGTEYEQYF. The chain joins TRBV15 to TRBJ2-7; 7 positions agree with TRBD1. Germline V lookup: CDR1 LNHNV, CDR2 YYDKDF (reference sequence). Trimming cost V 5 bases and J 4 bases; bases outside gene matches: 5. The CDR3 sequence is 13 residues long.

This clonotype was observed many times. The V and J genes are TRBV20-1 and TRBJ1-5; D not certain. The CDR3 covers 16 residues. The V gene lost 1 base and the J gene lost 4 bases, with 17 bases spanning the gap. CDR1 DFQATT and CDR2 SNEGSKA come from the germline V gene (reference sequence). The CDR3 region is CSARAGLGALNQPQHF. The CDR3 nucleotides are TGCAGTGCTAGAGCCGGGTTAGGTGCATTGAATCAGCCCCAGCATTTT.

This clonotype has a count of ten or more. The V call is TRBV18, the J call TRBJ2-3; D gene uncertain. The germline V gene has CDR1 KGHSH and CDR2 LQKENI. This CDR3 is 14 amino acids long. V was shortened by 3 bases and J by 3 bases, with 10 bases between the two germline ends. The CDR3 loop is CASSPPALTDTQYF. CDR3 nucleotides: TGTGCCAGCTCACCGCCCGCCTTAACAGATACGCAGTATTTT.

This clonotype was detected ten times or more. The J gene is TRBJ2-5, the V gene TRBV7-8; D ambiguous. CDR3 length: 15 amino acids. Germline loops: CDR1 SGHVS, CDR2 FQNEAQ. Trimming took off 4 bases at V and 5 bases at J, with 17 bases between the two ends. The CDR3 DNA follows: TGTGCCAGCAGCTCCTGGGCTTTTGTCCGGGAGACCCAGTACTTC. Amino acids: CASSSWAFVRETQYF. The full variable domain, with the rest looked up from reference TRBV7-8 and TRBJ2-5, is GAGVSQSPRYKVAKRGQDVALRCDPISGHVSLFWYQQALGQGPEFLTYFQNEAQLDKSGLPSDRFFAERPEGSVSTLKIQRTQQEDSAVYLCASSSWAFVRETQYFGPGTRLLVL.

The chain carries TRBV10-2 and TRBJ2-3; D may be TRBD1 (6 bases). V was clipped by 0 bases and J by 10 bases, with 11 bases between them. The germline V gene encodes CDR1 WSHSY and CDR2 SAAADI. The CDR3 runs 13 residues. CDR3 amino acids: CASSESGSGAQYF. CDR3 coding DNA: TGCGCCAGCAGTGAGTCCGGGTCAGGGGCGCAGTATTTT.

This clonotype was seen at least ten times. The J gene is TRBJ2-1, the V gene TRBV12-3 or TRBV12-4; 14 bases are a match to TRBD2. V shed 0 bases, J shed 5 bases, and the junction held 9 bases outside the gene matches. CDR3 length: 19 residues. The CDR3 sequence is CASSLALRGLAGADNEQFF. CDR3 in DNA: TGTGCCAGCAGTTTAGCGCTGCGGGGACTAGCGGGAGCCGACAATGAGCAGTTCTTC.

The V call is TRBV5-1, the J call TRBJ2-2; 7 bases are shared with TRBD1. In germline, CDR1 is SGHRS, CDR2 YFSETQ. CDR3 length: 15 residues. Trimming took 0 bases from V and 5 from J; bases not matched to a gene: 4. CDR3 in DNA: TGCGCCAGCAGCTTGGAAGACAGGGAGACCGGGGAGCTGTTTTTT. Its protein product is CASSLEDRETGELFF. The full variable domain, rest sourced from reference TRBV5-1 and TRBJ2-2, is KAGVTQTPRYLIKTRGQQVTLSCSPISGHRSVSWYQQTPGQGLQFLFEYFSETQRNKGNFPGRFSGRQFSNSRSEMNVSTLELGDSALYLCASSLEDRETGELFFGEGSRLTVL.

The rearrangement joins TRBV18 to TRBJ2-1; TRBD2 aligns across 8 bases. Per the germline V gene, CDR1 is KGHSH and CDR2 is LQKENI. This CDR3 is 15 amino acids long. The junction had 9 bases not matched to a gene; V was cut back by 5 bases and J by 6 bases. The CDR3 reads CASSATSERSNEQFF. In nucleotides, the CDR3 is TGTGCCAGCTCAGCGACTAGCGAGAGATCCAATGAGCAGTTCTTC.